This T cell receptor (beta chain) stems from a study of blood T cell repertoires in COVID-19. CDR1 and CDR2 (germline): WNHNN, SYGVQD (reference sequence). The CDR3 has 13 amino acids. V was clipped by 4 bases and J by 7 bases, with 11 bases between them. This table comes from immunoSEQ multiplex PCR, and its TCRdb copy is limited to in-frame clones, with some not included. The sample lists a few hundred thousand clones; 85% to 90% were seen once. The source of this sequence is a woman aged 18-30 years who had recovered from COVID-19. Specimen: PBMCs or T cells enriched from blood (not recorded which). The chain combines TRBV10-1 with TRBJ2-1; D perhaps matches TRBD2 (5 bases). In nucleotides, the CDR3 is TGCGCCAGCAGTGTCCCTAGCAGTAATGAGCAGTTCTTC. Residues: CASSVPSSNEQFF.